This T cell receptor (beta chain) is from a study of T cell repertoires in cytomegalovirus infection. Study-level information: Public TCR beta signatures provided an indication of both CMV infection and a matching HLA type. Study results and caveats: HLA-C-restricted CMV-specific TCR beta clonotypes prevailed in the ex vivo response. Cumulative public TCR beta family frequency identified CMV carriers with the relevant HLA.

A remark on this clonotype: Its antigen is still unknown.

The CDR3 has 17 residues. Germline CDR1 and CDR2: LNHDA and SQIVND (reference sequence). Trimming at V came to 1 base and at J to 0 bases, leaving 6 bases not matched to a gene. A single record per CDR3 protein comes from TCRdb applying MiXCR to the reads. Of hundreds of thousands of distinct CDR3 sequences in the sample, 15% to 20% were seen once. Sequencing was performed on PBMCs. V gene TRBV19 combines with J gene TRBJ1-3, with 7 bases aligning to TRBD1. The sequence derives from a human donor in good health (CMV status not recorded). Some clones in this sample may be carry-over from other donors' samples. The CDR3 DNA reads TGTGCCAGTAGTATAGGAGGGACAGCCATCTCTGGAAACACCATATATTTT. Translated: CASSIGGTAISGNTIYF.